Following are 19 T cell receptor beta chains from one sample sequenced in a study of T cells after yellow fever vaccination. TCRdb passed the 5' RACE reads through MiXCR, listing each CDR3 protein once. This table holds fewer than 450,000 distinct CDR3 sequences, almost 4% found once. This material consisted of PBMCs, taken 5 days after the yellow fever booster vaccination. Receptors originate from a man between 18 and 35 years old who received the YFV17D yellow fever vaccine.

The rearrangement joins TRBV6-5 to TRBJ2-3; TRBD1 agrees at 9 bases. Per germline, CDR1 MNHEY and CDR2 SVGAGI. V trimming: 6 bases; J trimming: 4 bases; junction bases outside the gene matches: 11. The CDR3 totals 16 residues. The DNA of the CDR3 is TGTGCCAGCAGGCTGAACAGGGGGCGCGGGGCAGATACGCAGTATTTT. This gives the protein CASRLNRGRGADTQYF.

This clonotype was counted many times. The V call is TRBV5-1, the J call TRBJ2-2; tentative D call: TRBD1 (6 bases). The CDR3 has 16 amino acids. Germline CDR1 reads SGHRS; CDR2 reads YFSETQ. V gave up 2 bases and J gave up 1 base, with 12 bases separating them. CDR3 in amino acids: CASSFSGVQNTGELFF. As DNA, the CDR3 is TGCGCCAGCAGCTTTTCAGGGGTCCAGAACACCGGGGAGCTGTTTTTT.

The sample holds a few counts of this clonotype. The rearrangement joins TRBV4-2 to TRBJ2-3, with D possibly being TRBD1 or TRBD2 (6 bases each). The CDR3 has 15 amino acids. The V gene's germline CDR1 is LGHNA and CDR2 YNFKEQ. V lost 0 bases and J 4 bases, leaving 11 bases between the germline ends. The CDR3 loop reads CASSQDEGGSDTQYF. The CDR3 DNA is TGTGCCAGCAGCCAAGACGAGGGGGGATCAGATACGCAGTATTTT.

This clonotype came up a few times. The chain combines TRBV21-1 with TRBJ2-1; TRBD1 is the table's D call, not checked against the DNA. TRBV21-1 is classified as a pseudogene. This CDR3 has 13 residues. The CDR3 bases are TGTGCCAGCAGCATGCAGGGGGGATGGGAGCAGTTCTTC. The encoded protein is CASSMQGGWEQFF.

V is TRBV20-1 and J is TRBJ2-1, with 15 bases lining up with TRBD2. The CDR3 is 15 residues long. Germline V lookup: CDR1 DFQATT, CDR2 SNEGSKA (reference sequence). Germline trimming cut 1 base from V and 7 bases from J; bases unmatched to any gene: 2. DNA of the CDR3: TGCAGTGCTAGAGGGACTAGCGGGGGGGCTAATGAGCAGTTCTTC. Amino acids: CSARGTSGGANEQFF.

The chain uses TRBV20-1 and TRBJ1-4; D call uncertain. Looked up from germline, CDR1 is DFQATT and CDR2 is SNEGSKA (reference sequence). The V and J ends lost 2 bases and 7 bases respectively, with 17 bases between them. The CDR3 loop spans 15 amino acids. The CDR3 nucleotides read TGCAGTGCTAGACAACCAGAGATGGGGAGTGAAAAACTGTTTTTT. Translating gives CSARQPEMGSEKLFF.

CDR3 in DNA: TGTGCCAGCAGTGAGCGTGGGACTAGCGGGGCCGGGGAGCTGTTTTTT. It is translated as CASSERGTSGAGELFF. This chain links TRBV25-1 with TRBJ2-2; 13 positions agree with TRBD2. After removal of 3 bases from V and 6 bases from J, the junction contained 4 bases not matched to a gene. Germline loops: CDR1 MGHDK, CDR2 SYGVNS. The CDR3 totals 16 residues. Full variable domain (remainder filled in from reference TRBV25-1 and TRBJ2-2): EADIYQTPRYLVIGTGKKITLECSQTMGHDKMYWYQQDPGMELHLIHYSYGVNSTEKGDLSSESTVSRIRTEHFPLTLESARPSHTSQYLCASSERGTSGAGELFFGEGSRLTVL.

This clonotype turned up a few times. The V call is TRBV5-5, the J call TRBJ1-1; D remains ambiguous. V shed 2 bases and J shed 7 bases, with 9 bases lying between them. Germline assignment: CDR1 SGHKS and CDR2 YYEKEE (reference sequence). This CDR3 has 12 amino acids. The CDR3 spells CASSLVALEAFF. CDR3 sequence (DNA): TGTGCCAGCAGCTTAGTTGCCCTTGAAGCTTTCTTT.

The table lists this clonotype with many counts. CDR3: CASAFGGAYEQYF. For the CDR3, the DNA is TGTGCCAGCGCGTTTGGGGGAGCCTACGAGCAGTACTTC. The V call is TRBV7-9, the J call TRBJ2-7; either TRBD1 or TRBD2 may fit D (5 bases each). CDR3 length: 13 residues. Germline V gives CDR1 SEHNR, CDR2 FQNEAQ (reference sequence). The V and J ends lost 8 bases and 2 bases respectively, with 13 bases between them.

This clonotype was seen at least ten times. V is TRBV11-2 and J is TRBJ1-2; tentative D call: TRBD1 (5 bases). The V and J ends lost 5 bases and 4 bases respectively, with 20 bases between them. This CDR3 comprises 16 residues. CDR1 and CDR2 (germline): SGHAT, FQNNGV. The DNA for the CDR3 is TGTGCCAGCAGCCAAACGGCGGGGTGGGGCGGCTATGGCTACACCTTC. Translation gives CASSQTAGWGGYGYTF.

V gene TRBV12-3 or TRBV12-4 combines with J gene TRBJ2-3, with TRBD2 matching over 10 bases. The CDR3 is made up of 16 amino acids. V gave up 6 bases and J gave up 5 bases; unmatched junction bases: 11. The CDR3 protein is CASSPGTSAGQDTQYF. The CDR3, as DNA: TGTGCCAGCAGCCCGGGGACTAGCGCCGGTCAAGATACGCAGTATTTT.

V is TRBV27 and J is TRBJ2-6; TRBD2 aligns across 11 bases. Germline V CDR1 and CDR2: MNHEY, SMNVEV (reference sequence). This CDR3 comprises 19 residues. The trim removed 5 bases at V and 0 bases at J, leaving 9 bases unmatched. The CDR3 bases are TGTGCCAGCAGTCCCCGGACTAGCGGGTTTGTCTCTGGGGCCAACGTCCTGACTTTC. Amino acids: CASSPRTSGFVSGANVLTF.

The sample holds a few counts of this clonotype. The V call is TRBV6-2 or TRBV6-3, the J call TRBJ1-2, with D unresolved. Trimming removed 0 bases from V and 8 bases from J, with 7 bases in between. Germline values: CDR1 MNHEY, CDR2 SVGEGT. This CDR3 is built from 12 residues. CDR3 coding DNA: TGTGCCAGCAGTTACTCCGCCGGGGGCTACACCTTC. As protein: CASSYSAGGYTF.

The CDR3, as DNA: TGTGCCACCAGTGATTTTCCAGGCCAAGAGACCCAGTACTTC. Amino acid sequence: CATSDFPGQETQYF. This chain joins TRBV24-1 and TRBJ2-5; unclear D gene. This CDR3 has 14 residues. Germline lookup yields CDR1 KGHDR and CDR2 SFDVKD. Deletions cut 1 base from V and 1 base from J, with 6 bases between.

This clonotype has ten or more counts. The CDR3 region is CASRPASSGPTDTQYF. The DNA for the CDR3 is TGCGCCAGCAGACCCGCCTCTAGCGGGCCCACAGATACGCAGTATTTT. The chain links TRBV4-1 to TRBJ2-3; 8 positions match TRBD2. V lost 6 bases and J lost 2; bases outside the gene matches: 10. CDR1 MGHRA and CDR2 YSYEKL come from the germline V gene. This CDR3 comprises 16 residues.

This clonotype was counted only a few times. The V call is TRBV7-2, the J call TRBJ1-6, with D hard to call. Looked up from germline, CDR1 is SGHTA and CDR2 is FQGNSA. The CDR3 spans 13 residues. The ends were cut back, 7 bases at V and 6 bases at J, with 10 bases in the middle. Here the CDR3 DNA reads TGTGCCAGCAAGACGGCAGTTAATTCACCCCTCCACTTT. This encodes CASKTAVNSPLHF.

This clonotype was seen repeatedly, ten times or more. The chain has TRBV7-2 and TRBJ2-1; TRBD1 agrees at 8 bases. V was clipped by 5 bases and J by 1 base; unmatched bases: 4. CDR1 and CDR2 from the germline V gene are SGHTA and FQGNSA. The CDR3 contains 15 residues. The CDR3 DNA sequence: TGTGCCAGCAGCCGCAGGACAGGGTCCTACAATGAGCAGTTCTTC. Its protein product is CASSRRTGSYNEQFF.

This clonotype was seen repeatedly, ten times or more. The chain is built from TRBV23-1 and TRBJ2-3; 8 bases fit TRBD1. TRBV23-1 is known as an ORF, though its function is uncertain. The CDR3 extends over 13 amino acids. The V segment lost 3 bases and the J segment 4 bases; nucleotides outside the gene matches: 0. CDR3 sequence reads: CASSQDRADTQYF. CDR3 in DNA: TGCGCCAGCAGTCAGGACAGGGCAGATACGCAGTATTTT.

This clonotype was found many times. The rearrangement uses TRBV9 and TRBJ2-1; TRBD2 matches 8 bases. Looked up from germline, CDR1 is SGDLS and CDR2 is YYNGEE. Trimming took 0 bases from V and 8 from J; bases not matched to a gene: 4. This CDR3 is 14 amino acids long. The CDR3 here is CASSVGLASDEQFF. In DNA, the CDR3 is TGTGCCAGCAGCGTAGGACTAGCGAGCGATGAGCAGTTCTTC.